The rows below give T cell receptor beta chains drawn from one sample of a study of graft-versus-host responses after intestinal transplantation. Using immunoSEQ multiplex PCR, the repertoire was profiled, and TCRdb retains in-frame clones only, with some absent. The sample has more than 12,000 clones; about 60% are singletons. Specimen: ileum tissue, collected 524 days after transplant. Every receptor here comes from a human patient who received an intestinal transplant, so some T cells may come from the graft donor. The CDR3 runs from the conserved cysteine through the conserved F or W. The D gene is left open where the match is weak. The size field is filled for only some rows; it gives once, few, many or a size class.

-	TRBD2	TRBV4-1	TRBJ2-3	TGCGCCAGCAGCCATCCACCGTTTTCGACTAGCGGGGGCGGGGGTACGCAGTATTTT	CASSHPPFSTSGGGGTQYF
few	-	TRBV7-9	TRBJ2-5	TGTGCCAGCAGCTTTCGGCAGGGGCTTGGGGAGACCCAGTACTTC	CASSFRQGLGETQYF
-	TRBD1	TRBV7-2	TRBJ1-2	TGTGCCAGCAGCCTCATGACAGGGGGCGCAGGGGGCTACACCTTC	CASSLMTGGAGGYTF
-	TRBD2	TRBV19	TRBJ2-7	TGTGCCAGTAGTGCCGGACTAGCGGGGGGGAATGAGCAGTACTTC	CASSAGLAGGNEQYF
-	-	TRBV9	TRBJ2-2	TGTGCCAGCAGCCGGGACTCGACGAACACCGGGGAGCTGTTTTTT	CASSRDSTNTGELFF
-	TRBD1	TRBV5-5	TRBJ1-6	TGTGCCAGCAGCTCGCCGGACAGGGATTCACCCCTCCACTTT	CASSSPDRDSPLHF
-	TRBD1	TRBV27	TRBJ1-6	TGTGCCAGCAGTTTTTCCGGGAGGGGGCGCGCCTATAATTCACCCCTCCACTTT	CASSFSGRGRAYNSPLHF
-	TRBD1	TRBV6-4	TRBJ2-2	TGTGCCAGCAGTGACTTTACAGGGGGCGCCGGGGAGCTGTTTTTT	CASSDFTGGAGELFF
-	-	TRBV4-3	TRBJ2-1	TGCGCCAGCAGCCAAGATGGGAGAGGGAGGTACAATGAGCAGTTCTTC	CASSQDGRGRYNEQFF
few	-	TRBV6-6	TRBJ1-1	TGTGCCAGCAGTTTGACAGGTCGCACTGAAGCTTTCTTT	CASSLTGRTEAFF
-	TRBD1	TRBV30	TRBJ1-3	TGTGCCCGGGGACAGATCTCTGGAAACACCATATATTTT	CARGQISGNTIYF
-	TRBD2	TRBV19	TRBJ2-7	TGTGCCAGTAGTATGGGGACTAGCTACGAGCAGTACTTC	CASSMGTSYEQYF
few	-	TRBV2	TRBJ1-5	TGTGCCAGCAGTGGAGAAAGCAATCAGCCCCAGCATTTT	CASSGESNQPQHF
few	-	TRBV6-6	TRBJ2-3	TGTGCCACCTCATCAGGAGATACGCAGTATTTT	CATSSGDTQYF
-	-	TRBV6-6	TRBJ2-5	TGTGCCAGCAGTTACAGGGGGGGGCCCCAAGAGACCCAGTACTTC	CASSYRGGPQETQYF
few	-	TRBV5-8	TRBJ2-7	TGTGCCAGCAGCTTCAAAAGACACCTATACGAGCAGTACTTC	CASSFKRHLYEQYF
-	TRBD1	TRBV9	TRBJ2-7	TGTGCCAGCAGCGTCGACAGGGGCACTCCCTACGAGCAGTACTTC	CASSVDRGTPYEQYF
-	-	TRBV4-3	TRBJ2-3	TGCGCCAGCAGCCAAGATAGAACGGGGACAGATACGCAGTATTTT	CASSQDRTGTDTQYF
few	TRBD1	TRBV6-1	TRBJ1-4	TGTGCCAGCAGCCGGGACAGGGGTGAAAAACTGTTTTTT	CASSRDRGEKLFF
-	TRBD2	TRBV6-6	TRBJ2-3	TGTGCCAGCAGCCAACCGGGGACTAACACAGATACGCAGTATTTT	CASSQPGTNTDTQYF
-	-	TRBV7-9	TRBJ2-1	TGTGCCAGCAGCTTAGATCCCGGACTGAGGATGGGTGAGCAGTTCTTC	CASSLDPGLRMGEQFF
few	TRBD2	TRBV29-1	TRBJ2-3	TGCAGCGTTGATCCAGGGCGGGGGAAGTATTTT	CSVDPGRGKYF
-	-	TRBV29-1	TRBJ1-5	TGCAGCGTTGAAGATCGGGGGGGGAAGGGGAGCAATCAGCCCCAGCATTTT	CSVEDRGGKGSNQPQHF
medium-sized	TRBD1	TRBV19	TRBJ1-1	TGTGCCAGTAAAAGGGACAGGGGCGTGAACACTGAAGCTTTCTTT	CASKRDRGVNTEAFF
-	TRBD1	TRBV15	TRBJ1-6	TGTGCCACCAGCAGAGACCGGGACAGGGGTTCACCCCTCCACTTT	CATSRDRDRGSPLHF
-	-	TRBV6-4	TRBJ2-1	TGTGCCAGCAGTGACTCGAGGGGGGGCCACAATGAGCAGTTCTTC	CASSDSRGGHNEQFF
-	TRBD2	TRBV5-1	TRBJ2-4	TGCGCCAGCAGCTCGGGGGGGGGTGCCAAAAACATTCAGTACTTC	CASSSGGGAKNIQYF
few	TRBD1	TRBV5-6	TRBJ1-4	TGTGCCAGCAGCTCGGAAGTTGGGACAGGGAATGAAAAACTGTTTTTT	CASSSEVGTGNEKLFF
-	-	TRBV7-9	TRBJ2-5	TGTGCCAGCAGCTTAGCGGTAGCCTCGCAAGAGACCCAGTACTTC	CASSLAVASQETQYF
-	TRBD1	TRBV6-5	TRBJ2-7	TGTGCCAGCAGTTACGGGGGACAGGGGTACGAGCAGTACTTC	CASSYGGQGYEQYF
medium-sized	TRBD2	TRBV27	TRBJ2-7	TGTGCCAGCAGTTCCACCCGACTAGCGGGGATATCCGAGCAGTACTTC	CASSSTRLAGISEQYF
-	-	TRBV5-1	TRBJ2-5	TGCGCCAGCAGCCGCGCCTTTCGGGGGGCGGAGGAGACCCAGTACTTC	CASSRAFRGAEETQYF
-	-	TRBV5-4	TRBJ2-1	TGTGCCAGCAGCTTGCCGGGGTCGAGCTCCTACAATGAGCAGTTCTTC	CASSLPGSSSYNEQFF
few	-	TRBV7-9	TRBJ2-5	TGTGCCAGCAGCTTAGGTGCCGCGCCATGGGAGACCCAGTACTTC	CASSLGAAPWETQYF
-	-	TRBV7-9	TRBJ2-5	TGTGCCAGCAGCCTGGGGATTCCGGGGTACCAAGAGACCCAGTACTTC	CASSLGIPGYQETQYF
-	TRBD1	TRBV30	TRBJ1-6	TGTGCCTGGACACGTCCAGACAGGGATAATTCACCCCTCCACTTT	CAWTRPDRDNSPLHF
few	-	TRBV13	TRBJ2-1	TGTGCCAGCAGCTTAGAAGCGGATGAGCAGTTCTTC	CASSLEADEQFF
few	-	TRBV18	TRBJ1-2	TGTGCCAGCTCACCGGACAGTAACTATGGCTACACCTTC	CASSPDSNYGYTF
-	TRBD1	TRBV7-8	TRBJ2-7	TGTGCCAGCAGCTTTTGGGAGGGACAGGGGGTACACGAGCAGTACTTC	CASSFWEGQGVHEQYF
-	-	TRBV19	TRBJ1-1	TGTGCCAGTAACGGGAAGATGAACACTGAAGCTTTCTTT	CASNGKMNTEAFF
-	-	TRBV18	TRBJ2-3	TGTGCCAGCTCACCTGCGGGGGCGGAAGATACGCAGTATTTT	CASSPAGAEDTQYF
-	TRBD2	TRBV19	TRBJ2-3	TGTGCCAGTAGTATCCGTAGCGGGGGCACAGATACGCAGTATTTT	CASSIRSGGTDTQYF
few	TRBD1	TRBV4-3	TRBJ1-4	TGCGCCAGCAGCCAAGACCGACAGGGGGCGGAAAAACTGTTTTTT	CASSQDRQGAEKLFF
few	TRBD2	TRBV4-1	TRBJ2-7	TGCGCCAGCAGCCCCCGGGGGGAGGGGTTGGGCGAGCAGTACTTC	CASSPRGEGLGEQYF
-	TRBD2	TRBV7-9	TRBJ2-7	TGTGCCAGCAGCTTAAATCCCCCCTTAACGGGGGGGGATCCCTACGAGCAGTACTTC	CASSLNPPLTGGDPYEQYF